This T cell receptor (beta chain) stems from a study of blood T cell repertoires in COVID-19. Study context: Samples representing acute and convalescent COVID-19 were sourced from the United States, Italy and Spain. T cells, B-cell-depleted T cells, or PBMCs provided the cDNA or gDNA that served as material.

One Seattle source followed patients from active infection through their disease course. J was trimmed by 1 base and V by 2 bases; bases with no gene match: 7. From germline, CDR1 is SGDLS and CDR2 YYNGEE. The CDR3 covers 16 residues. Original analysis: The authors estimated nucleated cell counts from reference gene primer amplification. Using immunoSEQ multiplex PCR, the repertoire was profiled, and TCRdb retains in-frame clones only, with some absent. V and J calls plus clone size are reproduced from that table; the DNA served to infer D and trimming. The table records about 530,000 clones, less than 90% of them present only once.

J is TRBJ1-2 and V is TRBV9; TRBD1 matches at 8 bases. Sequencing used peripheral blood. The receptor was isolated from a woman aged 45-60 years with COVID-19, enrolled during active disease. The DNA of the CDR3 is TGTGCCAGCAGCGTCCCTAGGACAGGGCTTAACTATGGCTACACCTTC. It codes for CASSVPRTGLNYGYTF.